This record looks at one TCR beta chain sequence and its context. This clone has only a few counts. Its antigen is still unknown. No clone much larger than this one lies a single base away; base qualities are absent. Here V drops 1 base and J drops 6 bases, and the junction holds 5 bases not matched to any gene. The CDR3 covers 16 residues, taking in both the cysteine and the phenylalanine. The read is trimmed to its CDR3 DNA, 48 bases read in frame from base 1. CDR1 and CDR2 were assigned from the germline V gene (reference sequence) as SEHNR and FQNEAQ. This entry comes from a study of beta chain features in type 1 diabetes (dated by TCRdb to between 2018 and 2020). Some background on the complete study: No differences in mean age, gender distribution, total cell number or subset yield were found between patients and healthy donors. Across all samples, approximately 98,000,000 sorted cells were examined, and cell number per subset correlated strongly with RNA yield. In the study, TCRB repertoires of sorted circulating CD4+ T cell subsets from recently diagnosed type 1 diabetes patients were compared with those of matched healthy donors. Regulatory and stem cell-like memory subsets were obtained from only 8 patients and roughly 8 healthy donors, while naive and central memory subsets were obtained from all 28 donors. Results and caveats for the whole study, not just this receptor: Type 1 diabetes patients showed a moderate but significant shortening of TCRB CDR3 length in all four CD4+ subsets. Because small numbers of individuals were included in the HLA sub-analyses, any influence of HLA type on TCRB rearrangement was left unresolved. PCR may preferentially amplify shorter templates, but because patient and control samples were amplified and corrected together, any resulting skew would affect both groups equally. Fewer insertions and more nucleotide deletions at VDJ recombination sites were observed in patients with type 1 diabetes, implying thymic rearrangement abnormalities. Because cDNA rather than genomic DNA was sequenced, highly expressing activated cells could have been over-represented, although no difference in activation and CD3 levels was found between groups. The naive, central memory and regulatory TCRB repertoires appeared to resemble one another more closely among patients than among healthy donors.

The entire isolated RNA was reverse transcribed using the High Capacity cDNA Reverse Transcription Kit, and thus expressed TCRB transcripts were sequenced. Deep immunoSEQ sequencing was applied to naive, central memory and regulatory T cell samples, giving an average of around 3.8 million total reads per sample. After sorted cells were lysed in RLT buffer, RNA was extracted with DNase-treated RNeasy Micro or Mini kits, with the choice depending on cell number. To prevent cross-contamination, each cell subset was processed individually, whereas patient and healthy donor samples were processed jointly. TCRB sequences were amplified from cDNA with the immunoSEQ multiplex PCR, producing 87-bp fragments spanning the CDR3 region. Sequencing of the amplicons was performed on the Illumina HiSeq platform. The paper's data handling went like this. PCR bias was computationally corrected using synthetic template baselines, reads within Hamming distance 2 were collapsed, and singletons that could not be merged were discarded. By aligning reads against IMGT, V, D and J genes, CDR3 length, and insertions or deletions at six rearrangement sites were assigned. Within each subset, clonotype counts were normalized to sorted cell number, after which true diversity and Gini coefficients were computed with the tcR R package. The overlap coefficient, calculated on TCRB nucleotide sequences, was used to quantify repertoire sharing. Out-of-frame TCRB sequences from naive cells were analyzed as a proxy for the pre-selection repertoire. In its TCRdb copy, this immuneACCESS table keeps in-frame sequences only and misses some clones. Where compared with another copy, unresolved V genes explain less than half of these, and the others have no known cause. Clone size and V and J calls were adopted from that table, with D and trimming inferred from the DNA. The sample contains about 230,000 clones, 9.6% of them found a single time. The ten largest clones capture around 0.031% of the sample.

Each donor gave one peripheral blood draw, roughly 0.12 L on average, collected into heparinised tubes. A BD FACSAria II and a panel including CD45RO, CCR7, CD25, CD127, CD95 and CD27 were used to sort naive, central memory, regulatory and stem cell-like memory CD4+ T cells. Purity was above 98% for every sorted population. PBMCs were separated immediately by Lymphoprep density gradient centrifugation and were stained directly, without being cultured. To minimize batch effects, samples were stained and sorted in pairs, one healthy donor with one patient per experiment. The receptor comes from a woman aged 18-29 years in good health. Material: naive CD4+ T cells from blood. The cell subset or site label on this specimen signifies: true naive CD4+ T cells. The V and J segments used are TRBV7-9 and TRBJ2-1; TRBD1 lines up with 11 middle nucleotides. This receptor has the CDR3 CASSLGDRGSRNEQFF. The nucleotide sequence is TGTGCCAGCAGCTTAGGGGACAGGGGGAGTCGCAATGAGCAGTTCTTC. With the rest looked up from the reference TRBV7-9 and TRBJ2-1 genes rather than sequenced, the full variable domain is DTGVSQNPRHKITKRGQNVTFRCDPISEHNRLYWYRQTLGQGPEFLTYFQNEAQLEKSRLLSDRFSAERPKGSFSTLEIQRTEQGDSAMYLCASSLGDRGSRNEQFFGPGTRLTVL.